The rows below give T cell receptor beta chains drawn from one sample of a study of vaccination and CD4 T cells after COVID-19. TCRdb called the PCR reads again in MiXCR, with one record for every CDR3 protein. In the table there are nearly 9,000 distinct CDR3 sequences, about 60% of which are singletons. For these TCRs, the target antigens are not known. Sequencing was done on a sample of CD4+ T cells from blood, cultured in vitro. The receptor source for this set is a human donor who had recovered from COVID-19. Both conserved end residues are trimmed from each CDR3. Clone size is shown for a subset of rows, as once, few, many or a class of expanded clone.

V gene	J gene	clone size	CDR3 protein
TRBV11-2	TRBJ2-7	.	ASSLFDVAPYEQY
TRBV19	TRBJ1-2	.	ASTARDRGFGYT
TRBV25-1	TRBJ2-3	.	ASSRPPDRADTQY
TRBV29-1	TRBJ1-1	medium-sized	SVRGRLWNTEAF
TRBV24-1	TRBJ2-5	.	ATSDGGLGETQY
TRBV20-1	TRBJ2-2	.	SARREAVQSNLTGELF
TRBV2	TRBJ1-1	.	ASSERLRGFTEAF
TRBV28	TRBJ1-3	.	ASSSRGDSGNTIY
TRBV7-2	TRBJ1-6	.	ASSPRDSYNSPLH
TRBV6-1	TRBJ2-7	.	ASKGGWGSYEQY
TRBV19	TRBJ1-2	.	ASTQDRGQVGYT
TRBV7-9	TRBJ1-3	.	ASSTAPLTGLGNTIY
TRBV5-1	TRBJ2-6	.	ASSLMVQGAGGANVLT
TRBV2	TRBJ1-1	few	ATASQGRGTEAF
TRBV10-2	TRBJ2-7	.	ASSTSSGSYEQY
TRBV20-1	TRBJ2-2	once	SARVGASRTGELF
TRBV4-3	TRBJ1-2	.	ASSQVEGPQGGYT
TRBV19	TRBJ1-5	.	ASSQVYNQPQH
TRBV20-1	TRBJ1-1	few	SARDQDGLMNTEAF
TRBV5-1	TRBJ1-1	.	ASSSAGRSTEAF
TRBV21-1	TRBJ1-5	.	ASSSRGWRSNQPQH
TRBV20-1	TRBJ2-4	.	SARDGSYISNIQY
TRBV20-1	TRBJ1-1	.	SARDFRTGNTEAF
TRBV19	TRBJ1-5	few	ASSVDRVKQPQH
TRBV7-2	TRBJ2-5	.	ASSLAQLGLETQY
TRBV6-1	TRBJ2-2	few	ASSDGRVTGELF
TRBV7-2	TRBJ1-6	.	ASSRLSGTYNSPLH
TRBV19	TRBJ1-1	.	ASRPGRGRNTEAF
TRBV7-2	TRBJ1-5	.	ASSLRGQGGNQPQH
TRBV2	TRBJ1-2	few	ASSSRGRGYT
TRBV14	TRBJ1-1	.	ASSVQGSNTEAF
TRBV6-1	TRBJ1-3	medium-sized	ASRRDGRRNTIY
TRBV5-4	TRBJ1-1	.	ASSSRGTEAF
TRBV19	TRBJ2-2	.	ASCVGTNTGELF
TRBV19	TRBJ2-5	.	ASSIQRGPQETQY
TRBV7-9	TRBJ2-3	large	ASSLGSTDTQY
TRBV15	TRBJ2-1	few	ATSRDSHSYNEQF
TRBV25-1	TRBJ2-7	.	ASRWGGPGEQY
TRBV5-1	TRBJ2-7	once	ASSLAGDRGGEQY